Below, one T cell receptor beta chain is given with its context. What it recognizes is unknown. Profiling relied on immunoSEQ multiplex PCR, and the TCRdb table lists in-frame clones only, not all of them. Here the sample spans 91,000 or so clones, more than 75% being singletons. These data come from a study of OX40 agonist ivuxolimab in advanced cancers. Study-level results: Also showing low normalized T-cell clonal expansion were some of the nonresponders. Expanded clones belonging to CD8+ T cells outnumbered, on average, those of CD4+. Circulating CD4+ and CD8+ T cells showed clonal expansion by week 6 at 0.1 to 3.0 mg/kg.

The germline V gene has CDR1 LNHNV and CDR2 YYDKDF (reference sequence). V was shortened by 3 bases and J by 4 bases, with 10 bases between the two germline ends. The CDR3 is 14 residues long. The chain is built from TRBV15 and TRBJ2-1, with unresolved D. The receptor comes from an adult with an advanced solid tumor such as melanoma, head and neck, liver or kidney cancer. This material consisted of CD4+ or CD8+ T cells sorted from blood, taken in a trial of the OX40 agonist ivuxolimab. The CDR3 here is CATSSIDPYNEQFF. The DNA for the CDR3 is TGTGCCACCAGCAGCATTGACCCTTACAATGAGCAGTTCTTC.